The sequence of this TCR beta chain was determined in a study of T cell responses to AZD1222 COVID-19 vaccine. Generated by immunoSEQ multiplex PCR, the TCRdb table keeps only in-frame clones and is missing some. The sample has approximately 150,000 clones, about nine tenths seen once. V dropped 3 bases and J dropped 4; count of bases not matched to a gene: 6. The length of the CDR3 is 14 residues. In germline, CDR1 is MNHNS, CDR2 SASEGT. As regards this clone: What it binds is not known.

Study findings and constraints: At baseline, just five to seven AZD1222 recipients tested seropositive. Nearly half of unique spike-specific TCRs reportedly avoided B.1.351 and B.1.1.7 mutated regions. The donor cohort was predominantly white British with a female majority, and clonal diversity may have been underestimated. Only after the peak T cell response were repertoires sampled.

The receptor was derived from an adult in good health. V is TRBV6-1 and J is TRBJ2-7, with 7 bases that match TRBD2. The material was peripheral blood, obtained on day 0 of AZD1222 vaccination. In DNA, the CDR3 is TGTGCCAGCAGTGATTTGGGGCGGGAGTACGAGCAGTACTTC. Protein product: CASSDLGREYEQYF.